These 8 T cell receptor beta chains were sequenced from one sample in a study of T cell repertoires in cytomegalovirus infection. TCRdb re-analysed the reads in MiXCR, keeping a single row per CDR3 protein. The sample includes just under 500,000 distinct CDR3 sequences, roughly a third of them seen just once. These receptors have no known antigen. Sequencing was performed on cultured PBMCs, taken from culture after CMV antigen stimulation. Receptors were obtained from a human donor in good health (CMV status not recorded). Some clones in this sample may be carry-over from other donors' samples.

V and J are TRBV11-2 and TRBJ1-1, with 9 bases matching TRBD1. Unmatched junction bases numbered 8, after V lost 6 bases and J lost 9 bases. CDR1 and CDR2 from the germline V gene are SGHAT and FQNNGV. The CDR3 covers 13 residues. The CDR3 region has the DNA TGTGCCAGCAGGGATACCGGGACAGGGAAAGCTTTCTTT. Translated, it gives CASRDTGTGKAFF.

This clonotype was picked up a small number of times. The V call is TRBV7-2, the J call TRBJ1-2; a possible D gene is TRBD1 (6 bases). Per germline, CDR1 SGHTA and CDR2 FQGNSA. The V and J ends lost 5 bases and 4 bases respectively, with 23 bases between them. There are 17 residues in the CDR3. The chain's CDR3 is CASSNPNRGQRAYGYTF. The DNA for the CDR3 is TGTGCCAGCAGCAACCCGAACAGAGGACAGAGAGCCTATGGCTACACCTTC.

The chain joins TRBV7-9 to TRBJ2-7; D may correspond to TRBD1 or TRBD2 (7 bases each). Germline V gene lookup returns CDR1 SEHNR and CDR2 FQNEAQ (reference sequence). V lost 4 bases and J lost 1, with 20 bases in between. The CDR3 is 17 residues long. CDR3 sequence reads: CASSSGGGAGGSYEQYV. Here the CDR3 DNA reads TGTGCCAGCAGCTCAGGGGGAGGGGCCGGTGGGTCCTACGAGCAGTACGTC.

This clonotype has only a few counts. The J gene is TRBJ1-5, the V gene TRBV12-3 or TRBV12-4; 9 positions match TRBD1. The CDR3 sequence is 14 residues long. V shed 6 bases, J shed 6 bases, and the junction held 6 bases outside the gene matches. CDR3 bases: TGTGCCAGCAGACGAACAGGGGGCAGTCAGCCCCAGCATTTT. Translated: CASRRTGGSQPQHF.

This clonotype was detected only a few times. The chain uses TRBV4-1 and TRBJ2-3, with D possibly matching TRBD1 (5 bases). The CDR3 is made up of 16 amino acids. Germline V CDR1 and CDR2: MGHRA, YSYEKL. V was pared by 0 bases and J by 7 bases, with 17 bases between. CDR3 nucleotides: TGCGCCAGCAGCCAAGAGGCAGGCCTCAGGGTAAATACGCAGTATTTT. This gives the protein CASSQEAGLRVNTQYF.

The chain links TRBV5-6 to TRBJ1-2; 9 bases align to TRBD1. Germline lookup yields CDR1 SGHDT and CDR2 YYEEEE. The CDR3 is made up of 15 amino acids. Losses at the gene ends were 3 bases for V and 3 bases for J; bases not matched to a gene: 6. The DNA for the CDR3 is TGTGCCAGCAGCTCAACAGGGGGCTCGGACTATGGCTACACCTTC. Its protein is CASSSTGGSDYGYTF. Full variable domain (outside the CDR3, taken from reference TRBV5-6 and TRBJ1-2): DAGVTQSPTHLIKTRGQQVTLRCSPKSGHDTVSWYQQALGQGPQFIFQYYEEEERQRGNFPDRFSGHQFPNYSSELNVNALLLGDSALYLCASSSTGGSDYGYTFGSGTRLTVV.

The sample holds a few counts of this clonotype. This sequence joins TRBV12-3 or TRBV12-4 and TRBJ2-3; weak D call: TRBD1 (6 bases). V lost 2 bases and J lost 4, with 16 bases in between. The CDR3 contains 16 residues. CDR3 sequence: CASSLLGGEVPDTQYF. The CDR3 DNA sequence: TGTGCCAGCAGTTTATTAGGGGGTGAGGTTCCAGATACGCAGTATTTT.

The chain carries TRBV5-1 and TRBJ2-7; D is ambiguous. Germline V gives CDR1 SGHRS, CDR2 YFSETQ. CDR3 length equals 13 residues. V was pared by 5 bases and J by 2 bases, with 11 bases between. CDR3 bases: TGCGCCAGCAGAACGACGGGCGCCTACGAGCAGTACGTC. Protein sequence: CASRTTGAYEQYV.